A single sample gave rise to the 8 T cell receptor beta chains below, sequenced in a study of post-analysis software for immune sequencing data (dated by TCRdb to 2015 to 2017). Read against the paper, the sample's time point label means: second blood draw from one MS patient after hematopoietic stem cell transplantation. The library was prepared using PCR. The run used an Illumina HiSeq 2500. To reduce PCR and sequencing biases, unique molecular identifiers were built into the TCR beta cDNA libraries. TCRdb reworked the public reads: Q25 trimming with fastp, MiXCR clone assembly, productive beta chains retained. Entries are consolidated by CDR3 protein sequence, retaining the most common genes and DNA. In this sample the table shows 150,000 to 200,000 distinct CDR3 sequences, about 36% of which occur a single time. The ten biggest clones cover 25% to 30% of the sample. Here the sequenced sample was blood, taken after autologous hematopoietic stem cell transplantation. These receptors all stem from a girl aged 5-17 years with multiple sclerosis. Donor details come from another sample of the same person, matched by shared clones.

The CDR3 reads CASSSPTVGGEKLFF. In DNA, the CDR3 is TGTGCCAGCAGTTCACCGACAGTGGGGGGTGAAAAACTGTTTTTT. V gene TRBV28 combines with J gene TRBJ1-4; perhaps TRBD1 as D (5 bases). V was clipped by 4 bases and J by 7 bases, with 16 bases between them. Germline CDR1 reads MDHEN; CDR2 reads SYDVKM. This CDR3 has 15 residues.

The genes are TRBV6-1 and TRBJ2-5, with 11 nucleotides matching TRBD2. The J segment lost 3 bases and the V segment lost 5 bases, leaving 5 bases of the junction unmatched. CDR3 size: 15 residues. The germline V gene encodes CDR1 MNHNS and CDR2 SASEGT. The CDR3 DNA reads TGTGCCAGCAGTTCCCAGACTAGCGGGAAAGAGACCCAGTACTTC. This sequence encodes CASSSQTSGKETQYF.

The rearrangement joins TRBV12-3 or TRBV12-4 to TRBJ2-1; D is possibly TRBD1 or TRBD2 (5 bases each). Trimming stripped 6 bases from V and 3 bases from J, with 15 bases between. CDR3 length: 15 residues. As DNA, the CDR3 is TGTGCCAGCAGGGTTGGGGGAGCACTCTACAATGAGCAGTTCTTC. It encodes CASRVGGALYNEQFF.

Points on this clonotype: It may be a read error: a sequence one base away is much more abundant. J is TRBJ2-1 and V is TRBV5-1; no clear D. Germline loops: CDR1 SGHRS, CDR2 YFSETQ. V lost 0 bases and J 5 bases, leaving 12 bases between the germline ends. This CDR3 spans 15 amino acids. The CDR3 reads CASSLGDRNHNEQFF. In DNA, the CDR3 is TGCGCCAGCAGCTTGGGTGATCGGAACCACAATGAGCAGTTCTTC.

This clonotype has just a few counts. The V call is TRBV5-1, the J call TRBJ2-7, with 8 bases fitting TRBD1. Germline CDR1 is SGHRS and CDR2 is YFSETQ. The CDR3 totals 14 residues. The V segment lost 4 bases and the J segment 3 bases; nucleotides outside the gene matches: 6. CDR3 coding DNA: TGCGCCAGCAGCCCTCAGGACAGGGACTACGAGCAGTACTTC. It is translated as CASSPQDRDYEQYF.

The chain carries TRBV3-1 and TRBJ2-7; D is unclear. The length of the CDR3 is 14 residues. CDR1 LGHDT and CDR2 YNNKEL come from the germline V gene (reference sequence). Trimming cost V 6 bases and J 3 bases, with 15 bases left between them. This CDR3 is CASRYRNKFYEQYF. DNA for the CDR3: TGTGCCAGCAGGTATCGGAACAAATTCTACGAGCAGTACTTC.

This clonotype was seen repeatedly, ten times or more. The chain joins TRBV20-1 to TRBJ2-7; TRBD2 might be the D (5 bases). CDR1 DFQATT and CDR2 SNEGSKA come from the germline V gene (reference sequence). There are 15 residues in the CDR3. The ends were cut back, 0 bases at V and 3 bases at J, with 15 bases in the middle. CDR3 region: CSARDKRDLFYEQYF. The CDR3 coding sequence is TGCAGTGCTAGAGATAAGAGGGATCTGTTCTACGAGCAGTACTTC.

There are many counts of this clonotype. This chain connects TRBV28 to TRBJ2-7; TRBD2 aligns across 10 bases. V was pared by 6 bases and J by 1 base, with 6 bases of the junction left unmatched. The CDR3 extends over 15 amino acids. The germline V gene encodes CDR1 MDHEN and CDR2 SYDVKM. The CDR3: CASSSEGLASYEQYF. DNA for the CDR3: TGTGCCAGCAGCTCGGAGGGACTAGCGTCCTACGAGCAGTACTTC.